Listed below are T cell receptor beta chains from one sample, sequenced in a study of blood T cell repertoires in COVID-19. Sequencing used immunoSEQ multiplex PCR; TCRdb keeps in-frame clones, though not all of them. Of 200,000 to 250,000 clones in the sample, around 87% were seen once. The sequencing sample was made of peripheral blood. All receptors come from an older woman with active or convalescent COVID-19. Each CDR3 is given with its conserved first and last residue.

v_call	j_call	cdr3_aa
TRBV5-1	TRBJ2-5	CASSLGQIEETQYF
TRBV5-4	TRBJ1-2	CASSSPGQGIYGYTF
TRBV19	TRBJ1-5	CASWTGFGQPQHF
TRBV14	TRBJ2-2	CASEGGTGLDTGELFF
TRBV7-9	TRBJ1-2	CASSRDTNGYTF
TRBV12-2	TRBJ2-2	CASRPPRGRIGTGELFF
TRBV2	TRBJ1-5	CASSESTGPQPQHF
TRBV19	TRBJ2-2	CASTFSYGELFF
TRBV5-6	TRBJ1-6	CASSTGTGMGGPLHF
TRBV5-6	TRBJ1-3	CASSLLGTGRNTIYF
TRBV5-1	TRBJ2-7	CASSPQGTSYEQYF
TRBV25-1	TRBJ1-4	CASGGRSNEKLFF
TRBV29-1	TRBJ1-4	CSALRDFNEKLFF
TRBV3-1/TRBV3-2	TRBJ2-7	CASSQAPGVYEQYF
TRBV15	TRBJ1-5	CATSRRGGTAKSTLNSNQPQHF
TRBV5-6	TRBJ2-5	CASSSLGPKETQYF
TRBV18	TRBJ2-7	CASSGGYEQYF
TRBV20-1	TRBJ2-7	CSAKTNYEQYF
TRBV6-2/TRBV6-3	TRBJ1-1	CASSYNRRGEAFF
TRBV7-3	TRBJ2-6	CASSPVAYSGANVLTF
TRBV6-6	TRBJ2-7	CASALAAGNYEQYF
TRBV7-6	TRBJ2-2	CASSPRASGGAGELFF
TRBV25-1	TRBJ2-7	CASSEFGRGEQYF
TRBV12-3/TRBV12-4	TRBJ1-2	CASSLSGGGGYTF
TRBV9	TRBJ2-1	CASSLRTSGGIEQFF
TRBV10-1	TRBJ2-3	CASSELAGTDTQYF
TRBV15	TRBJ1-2	CATTRDRGTPNYGYTF
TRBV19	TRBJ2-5	CASGTPQETQYF
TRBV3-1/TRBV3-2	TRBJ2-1	CASSTTSANNEQFF
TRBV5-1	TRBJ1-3	CASSLSRGRGSGNTIYF
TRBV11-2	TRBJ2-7	CASSLGVGTSYEQYF
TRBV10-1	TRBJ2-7	CASSARILIHFETYEQYF
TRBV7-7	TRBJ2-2	CASSSGLAGANTGELFF
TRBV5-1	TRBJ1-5	CASSPGQGHQPQHF
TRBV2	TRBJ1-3	CASSFDRAASGNTIYF
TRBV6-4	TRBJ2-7	CASSEGTRGQGAYEQYF
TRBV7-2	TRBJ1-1	CASSATANTEAFF
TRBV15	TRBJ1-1	CATSRFREPNTEAFF
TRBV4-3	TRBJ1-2	CASSQEVTGSGGYTF
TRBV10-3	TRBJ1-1	CAISPPGLNTEAFF
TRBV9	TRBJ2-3	CASSPEITPPGNTQYF
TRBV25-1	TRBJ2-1	CASSARLAGKDEQFF
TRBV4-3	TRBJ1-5	CASSQDLQGRQPQHF
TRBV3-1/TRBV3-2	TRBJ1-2	CASSQSHRVEGYTF
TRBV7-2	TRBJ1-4	CASSLRGSLNEKLFF
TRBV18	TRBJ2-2	CASSPNTGELFF
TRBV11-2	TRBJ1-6	CASSSSQNSNSPLHF
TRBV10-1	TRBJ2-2	CASSESKGQNTGELFF
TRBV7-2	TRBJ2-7	CASSLGPSGGHYEQYF
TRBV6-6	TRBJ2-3	CASSTTSGVADTQYF
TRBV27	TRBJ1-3	CASSPSVSGNTIYF
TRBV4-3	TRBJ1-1	CASSQDEKGTEAFF
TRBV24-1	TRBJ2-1	CATSDTVERTEQFF
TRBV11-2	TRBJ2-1	CASSRRTSGGIAEQFF
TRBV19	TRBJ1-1	CASTYGSGGNTEAFF
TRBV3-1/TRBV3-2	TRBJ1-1	CASSPASAGNTEAFF
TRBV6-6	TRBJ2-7	CASSSYYEQYF